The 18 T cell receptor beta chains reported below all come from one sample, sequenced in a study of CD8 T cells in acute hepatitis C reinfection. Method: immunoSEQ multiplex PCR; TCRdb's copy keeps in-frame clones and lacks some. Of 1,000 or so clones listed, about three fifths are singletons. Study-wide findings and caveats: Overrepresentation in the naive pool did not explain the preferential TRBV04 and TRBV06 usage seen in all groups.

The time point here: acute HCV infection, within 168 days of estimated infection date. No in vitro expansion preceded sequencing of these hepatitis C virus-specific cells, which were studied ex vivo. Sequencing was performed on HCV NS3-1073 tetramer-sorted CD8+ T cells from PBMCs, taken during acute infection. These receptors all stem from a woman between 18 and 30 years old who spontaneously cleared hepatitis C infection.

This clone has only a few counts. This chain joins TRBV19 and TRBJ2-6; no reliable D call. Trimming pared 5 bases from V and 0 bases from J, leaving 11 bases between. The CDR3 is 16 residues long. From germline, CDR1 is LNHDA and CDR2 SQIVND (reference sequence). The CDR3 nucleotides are TGTGCCAGTAGTGCAGGCTCAAACTCTGGGGCCAACGTCCTGACTTTC. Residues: CASSAGSNSGANVLTF.

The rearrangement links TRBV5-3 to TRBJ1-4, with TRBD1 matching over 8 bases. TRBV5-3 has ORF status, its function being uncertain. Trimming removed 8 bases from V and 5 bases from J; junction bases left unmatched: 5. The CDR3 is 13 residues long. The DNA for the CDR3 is TGTGCCAGCAGATCAGGGGGCAATGAAAAACTGTTTTTT. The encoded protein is CASRSGGNEKLFF.

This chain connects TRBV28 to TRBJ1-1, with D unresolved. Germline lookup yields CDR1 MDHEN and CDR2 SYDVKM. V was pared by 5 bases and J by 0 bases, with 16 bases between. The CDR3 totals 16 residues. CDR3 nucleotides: TGTGCCAGCAGTCGGCCGCCGGGGATCATGAACACTGAAGCTTTCTTT. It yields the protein CASSRPPGIMNTEAFF. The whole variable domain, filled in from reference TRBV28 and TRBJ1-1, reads DVKVTQSSRYLVKRTGEKVFLECVQDMDHENMFWYRQDPGLGLRLIYFSYDVKMKEKGDIPEGYSVSREKKERFSLILESASTNQTSMYLCASSRPPGIMNTEAFFGQGTRLTVV.

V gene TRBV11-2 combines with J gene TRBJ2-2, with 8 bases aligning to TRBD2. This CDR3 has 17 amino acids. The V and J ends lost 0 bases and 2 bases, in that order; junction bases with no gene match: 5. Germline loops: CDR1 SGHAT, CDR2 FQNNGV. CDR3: CASSLEPGGPNTGELFF. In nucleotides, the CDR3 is TGTGCCAGCAGCTTAGAACCGGGAGGGCCAAACACCGGGGAGCTGTTTTTT.

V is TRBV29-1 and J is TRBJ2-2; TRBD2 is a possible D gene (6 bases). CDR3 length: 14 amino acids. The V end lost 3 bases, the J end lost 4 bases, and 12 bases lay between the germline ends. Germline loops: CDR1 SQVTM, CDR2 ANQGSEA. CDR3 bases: TGCAGCGTTGAGCCGGGACTCTCCACCGGGGAGCTGTTTTTT. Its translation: CSVEPGLSTGELFF.

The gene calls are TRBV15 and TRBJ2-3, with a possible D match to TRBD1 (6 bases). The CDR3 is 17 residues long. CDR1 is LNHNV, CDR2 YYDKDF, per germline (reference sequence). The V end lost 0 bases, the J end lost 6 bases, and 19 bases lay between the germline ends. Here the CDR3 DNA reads TGTGCCACCAGCAGAGAGCACAGCATGGGGGCGTCGGATACGCAGTATTTT. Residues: CATSREHSMGASDTQYF. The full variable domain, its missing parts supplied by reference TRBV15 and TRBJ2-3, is DAMVIQNPRYQVTQFGKPVTLSCSQTLNHNVMYWYQQKSSQAPKLLFHYYDKDFNNEADTPDNFQSRRPNTSFCFLDIRSPGLGDTAMYLCATSREHSMGASDTQYFGPGTRLTVL.

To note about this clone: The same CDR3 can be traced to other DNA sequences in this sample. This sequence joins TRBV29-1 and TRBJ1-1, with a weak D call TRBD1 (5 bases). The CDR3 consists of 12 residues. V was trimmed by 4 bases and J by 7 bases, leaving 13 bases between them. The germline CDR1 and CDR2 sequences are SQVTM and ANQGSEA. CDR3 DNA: TGCAGCGTTGCCCTGGGGGGGAGTGAAGCTTTCTTT. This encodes CSVALGGSEAFF.

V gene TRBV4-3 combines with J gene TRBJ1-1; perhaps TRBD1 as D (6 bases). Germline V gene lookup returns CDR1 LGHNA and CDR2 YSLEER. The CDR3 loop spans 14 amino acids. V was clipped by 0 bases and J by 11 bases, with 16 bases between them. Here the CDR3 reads CASSQEWGPLRAFF. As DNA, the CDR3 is TGCGCCAGCAGCCAAGAATGGGGGCCTTTAAGGGCTTTCTTT.

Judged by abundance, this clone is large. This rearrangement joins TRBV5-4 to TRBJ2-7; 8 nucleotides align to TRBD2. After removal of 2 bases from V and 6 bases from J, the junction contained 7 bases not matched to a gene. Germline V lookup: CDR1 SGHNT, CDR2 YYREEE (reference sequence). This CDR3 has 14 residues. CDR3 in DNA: TGTGCCAGCAGCTTCCCCGGGAGGGTAGGCGAGCAGTACTTC. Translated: CASSFPGRVGEQYF.

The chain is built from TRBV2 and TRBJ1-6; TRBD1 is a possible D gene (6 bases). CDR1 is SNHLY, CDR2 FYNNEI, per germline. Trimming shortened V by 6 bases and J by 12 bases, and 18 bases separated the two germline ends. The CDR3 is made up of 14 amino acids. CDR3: CASSPGQGALPLHF. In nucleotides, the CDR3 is TGTGCCAGCAGCCCGGGACAAGGAGCCTTACCCCTCCACTTT.

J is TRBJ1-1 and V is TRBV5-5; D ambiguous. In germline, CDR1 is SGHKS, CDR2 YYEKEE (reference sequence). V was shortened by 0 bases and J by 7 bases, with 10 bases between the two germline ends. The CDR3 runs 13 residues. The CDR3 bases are TGTGCCAGCAGCTTGGCCACCGGGTTTGAAGCTTTCTTT. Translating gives CASSLATGFEAFF.

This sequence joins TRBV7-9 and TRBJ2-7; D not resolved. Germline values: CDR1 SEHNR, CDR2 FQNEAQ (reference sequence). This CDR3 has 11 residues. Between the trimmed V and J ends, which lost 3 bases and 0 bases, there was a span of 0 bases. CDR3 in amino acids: CASSFSYEQYF. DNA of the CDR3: TGTGCCAGCAGCTTCTCCTACGAGCAGTACTTC.

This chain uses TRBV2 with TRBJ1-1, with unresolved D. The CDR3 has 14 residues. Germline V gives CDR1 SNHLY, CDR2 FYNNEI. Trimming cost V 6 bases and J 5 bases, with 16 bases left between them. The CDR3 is CASRDTPVWTEAFF. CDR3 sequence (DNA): TGTGCCAGCAGAGATACTCCGGTGTGGACTGAAGCTTTCTTT.

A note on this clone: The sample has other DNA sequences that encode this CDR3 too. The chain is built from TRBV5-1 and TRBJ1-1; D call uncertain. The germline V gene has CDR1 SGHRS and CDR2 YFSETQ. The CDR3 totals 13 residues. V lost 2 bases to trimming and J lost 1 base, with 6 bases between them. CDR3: CASSLVSNTEAFF. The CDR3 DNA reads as TGCGCCAGCAGCTTAGTTTCGAACACTGAAGCTTTCTTT.

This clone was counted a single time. CDR3 amino acids: CASSPEVAAGGGDTQYF. The DNA of the CDR3 is TGTGCCAGCAGCCCGGAAGTAGCTGCGGGAGGAGGAGATACGCAGTATTTT. The chain links TRBV7-6 to TRBJ2-3, with 8 bases fitting TRBD2. This CDR3 comprises 17 residues. J lost 5 bases, V lost 5 bases, and 15 bases had no gene match. From germline, CDR1 is SGHVS and CDR2 FNYEAQ.

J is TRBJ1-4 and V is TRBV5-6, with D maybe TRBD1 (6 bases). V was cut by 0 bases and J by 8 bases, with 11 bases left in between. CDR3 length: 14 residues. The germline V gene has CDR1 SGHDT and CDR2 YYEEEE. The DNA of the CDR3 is TGTGCCAGCAGCTTGGCCAGGGGAGAGGAAAAACTGTTTTTT. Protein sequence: CASSLARGEEKLFF.

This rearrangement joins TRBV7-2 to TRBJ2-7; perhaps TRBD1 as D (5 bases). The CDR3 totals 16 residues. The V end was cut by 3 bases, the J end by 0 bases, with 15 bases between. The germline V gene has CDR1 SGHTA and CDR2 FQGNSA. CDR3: CASSFLGHGGSYEQYF. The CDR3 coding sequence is TGTGCCAGCAGCTTCCTTGGACACGGCGGCTCCTACGAGCAGTACTTC.

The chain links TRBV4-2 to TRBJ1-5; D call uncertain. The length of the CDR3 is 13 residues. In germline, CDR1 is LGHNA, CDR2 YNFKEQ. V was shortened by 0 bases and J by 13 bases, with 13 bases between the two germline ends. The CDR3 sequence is CASSQETGTPQHF. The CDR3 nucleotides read TGTGCCAGCAGCCAAGAAACGGGAACGCCACAGCATTTT.